What follows are 32 T cell receptor beta chains derived from one specimen sequenced in a study of CD8+CD57+ T cells in acquired aplastic anemia. Genomic DNA, serving as template, underwent TCR beta VDJ and CDR3 profiling. TCRdb re-analysed the reads in MiXCR, keeping a single row per CDR3 protein. This table holds 150,000 or so distinct CDR3 sequences, under 75% found once. The sequenced sample consisted of sorted CD4+, CD8+, or CD8+CD57+ T cells (not recorded which) from PBMCs. These TCRs come from a human donor in good health.

In its sample, this clonotype was seen a few times. This sequence joins TRBV7-9 and TRBJ2-1; D perhaps matches TRBD2 (5 bases). The V and J ends lost 5 bases and 0 bases respectively, with 11 bases between them. CDR1 and CDR2 from the germline V gene are SEHNR and FQNEAQ (reference sequence). This CDR3 has 15 amino acids. The CDR3 spells CASSVGRDSYNEQFF. In DNA form, the CDR3 reads TGTGCCAGCAGCGTTGGTCGGGACTCCTACAATGAGCAGTTCTTC.

The CDR3 protein is CASRLLANTGELFF. The CDR3 region has the DNA TGTGCCAGCAGACTACTAGCGAACACCGGGGAGCTGTTTTTT. The chain recombines TRBV7-9 with TRBJ2-2; TRBD2 might be the D (5 bases). Germline CDR1 and CDR2: SEHNR and FQNEAQ (reference sequence). The V gene lost 6 bases and the J gene lost 0 bases, with 8 bases spanning the gap. The CDR3 length is 14 residues.

V and J are TRBV20-1 and TRBJ2-3; perhaps TRBD2 as D (6 bases). Trimming cost V 4 bases and J 0 bases, with 17 bases left between them. CDR3 length equals 16 residues. Germline assignment: CDR1 DFQATT and CDR2 SNEGSKA (reference sequence). CDR3 coding DNA: TGCAGTGCTACATCATTGGGGGGATCTAGCACAGATACGCAGTATTTT. Translating it yields CSATSLGGSSTDTQYF.

This chain connects TRBV24-1 to TRBJ1-1; TRBD1 matches at 8 bases. CDR1 is KGHDR, CDR2 SFDVKD, per germline. The J segment lost 6 bases and the V segment lost 5 bases, leaving 7 bases of the junction unmatched. This CDR3 region has 14 residues. CDR3 sequence reads: CATSGTGTGAEAFF. The CDR3 nucleotides are TGTGCCACCAGTGGGACAGGGACGGGCGCTGAAGCTTTCTTT.

This chain uses TRBV7-8 with TRBJ2-7; 7 nucleotides agree with TRBD1. The junction had 11 bases not matched to a gene; V was cut back by 7 bases and J by 5 bases. Germline assignment: CDR1 SGHVS and CDR2 FQNEAQ. The CDR3 is 14 residues long. CDR3 nucleotide sequence: TGTGCCAGCACCTCAGGGGGTCGGGGTAACGAGCAGTACTTC. Amino acid sequence: CASTSGGRGNEQYF.

As regards this clonotype: Its ends do not fully match the called genes, so a read error is possible. V is TRBV10-3 and J is TRBJ2-5; 7 nucleotides match TRBD2. Looked up from germline, CDR1 is ENHRY and CDR2 is SYGVKD. CDR3 length: 13 residues. CDR3 coding DNA: TGTGCCATCAGTGAAGGGGCGCGGGAGACCCGGTGCTTC. This gives the protein CAISEGARETRCF.

The chain recombines TRBV7-9 with TRBJ2-1, with 11 bases that match TRBD2. The V and J ends lost 3 bases and 12 bases, in that order; junction bases with no gene match: 10. This CDR3 comprises 15 residues. CDR1 is SEHNR and CDR2 is FQNEAQ in the germline V gene (reference sequence). The CDR3: CASSLTSGNVDTQFF. CDR3 bases: TGTGCCAGCAGCTTGACTAGCGGGAACGTAGATACGCAGTTCTTC. Filled out from reference TRBV7-9 and TRBJ2-1, the complete variable domain reads DTGVSQNPRHKITKRGQNVTFRCDPISEHNRLYWYRQTLGQGPEFLTYFQNEAQLEKSRLLSDRFSAERPKGSFSTLEIQRTEQGDSAMYLCASSLTSGNVDTQFFGPGTRLTVL.

This clonotype was detected only a few times. Germline and junction disagree at one end, which may indicate a read error. The CDR3 coding sequence is TGCGCCAGCAGCCAAAGAGGCCTGGCCGCCTACGAGCAGTACTTC. Translation gives CASSQRGLAAYEQYF. V gene TRBV7-2 combines with J gene TRBJ2-7, with unresolved D. Germline V gene data show CDR1 as SGHTA and CDR2 as FQGNSA. There are 15 residues in the CDR3.

V gene TRBV7-9 combines with J gene TRBJ2-3; 11 bases are shared with TRBD2. With V trimmed by 7 bases and J by 4 bases, 10 bases remained unmatched. Germline-derived CDR1 and CDR2 are SEHNR and FQNEAQ (reference sequence). This CDR3 is 16 amino acids long. The CDR3 DNA reads as TGTGCCAGCACCCGTCTAGCGGGAGGAGGGTCAGATACGCAGTATTTT. Residues: CASTRLAGGGSDTQYF. The variable domain in full, with the rest retrieved from reference TRBV7-9 and TRBJ2-3, is DTGVSQNPRHKITKRGQNVTFRCDPISEHNRLYWYRQTLGQGPEFLTYFQNEAQLEKSRLLSDRFSAERPKGSFSTLEIQRTEQGDSAMYLCASTRLAGGGSDTQYFGPGTRLTVL.

V gene TRBV10-3 combines with J gene TRBJ2-3; 11 bases map to TRBD2. CDR1 and CDR2 from the germline V gene are ENHRY and SYGVKD. V lost 9 bases to trimming and J lost 2 bases; unmatched junction nucleotides: 7. The CDR3 extends over 15 amino acids. The CDR3 sequence is CAIFSGRGPTDTQYF. The DNA of the CDR3 is TGTGCCATTTTTAGCGGGAGGGGGCCCACAGATACGCAGTATTTT.

This clonotype was recorded at least ten times. Here the CDR3 reads CASRAGTDTQYF. The CDR3 DNA sequence: TGTGCCAGCCGAGCAGGGACAGATACGCAGTATTTT. This chain joins TRBV27 and TRBJ2-3, with D possibly matching TRBD1 (5 bases). Germline V gene lookup returns CDR1 MNHEY and CDR2 SMNVEV (reference sequence). The V and J ends lost 8 bases and 3 bases respectively, with 9 bases between them. This CDR3 spans 12 amino acids.

The count of this clonotype is one. The chain recombines TRBV2 with TRBJ1-5, with 8 bases fitting TRBD1. The CDR3 is 16 amino acids. Trimming at V came to 2 bases and at J to 5 bases, leaving 8 bases not matched to a gene. Looked up from germline, CDR1 is SNHLY and CDR2 is FYNNEI. CDR3 loop: CASSETSGQGHQPQHF. The CDR3 bases are TGTGCCAGCAGTGAAACTAGTGGACAGGGCCATCAGCCCCAGCATTTT.

This clonotype has just a few counts. The V call is TRBV5-4, the J call TRBJ2-5; D is undetermined. The germline V and J ends were trimmed by 5 bases and 0 bases, with 5 bases remaining between them. The CDR3 loop spans 12 amino acids. CDR1 is SGHNT, CDR2 YYREEE, per germline (reference sequence). Here the CDR3 reads CASSQYQETQYF. The CDR3 bases are TGTGCCAGCAGTCAGTACCAAGAGACCCAGTACTTC.

The CDR3 DNA follows: TGCAGTCCCAGGGACTCGGTCGATGAGCAGTTCTTC. Its translation: CSPRDSVDEQFF. The rearrangement joins TRBV20-1 to TRBJ2-1; D possibly corresponds to TRBD2 (6 bases). The CDR3 extends over 12 amino acids. Germline V gene sequence: CDR1 DFQATT, CDR2 SNEGSKA (reference sequence). Trimming pared 8 bases from V and 8 bases from J, leaving 16 bases between.

The rearrangement links TRBV3-2 to TRBJ2-2; TRBD2 is the table's D call and was not checked against the DNA. TRBV3-2 is listed as a pseudogene. The CDR3 contains 16 residues. The CDR3 DNA reads as TGTGCCAGCAGCTTAACTAGCGGGGGGAGGACCGGGGAGCTGTTTTTT. It yields the protein CASSLTSGGRTGELFF.

This clonotype occurred a few times. Written as DNA, the CDR3 is TGTGCCAGCAGTTACACGGCAGGGGAAAACACTGAAGCTTTCTTT. This codes for CASSYTAGENTEAFF. The chain couples TRBV6-5 to TRBJ1-1; the D gene is possibly TRBD1 (6 bases). Germline V gene sequence: CDR1 MNHEY, CDR2 SVGAGI. The V gene lost 2 bases and the J gene lost 2 bases, with 12 bases spanning the gap. CDR3 size: 15 residues.

This clonotype appeared a few times. The genes are TRBV7-6 and TRBJ2-3; 10 bases align to TRBD2. Germline loops: CDR1 SGHVS, CDR2 FNYEAQ. This CDR3 is built from 16 residues. V dropped 1 base and J dropped 2; count of bases not matched to a gene: 3. CDR3 in DNA: TGTGCCAGCAGCTTAGAACTAGCGGGGCTCACAGATACGCAGTATTTT. Its protein product is CASSLELAGLTDTQYF.

The chain uses TRBV2 and TRBJ2-3, with 15 positions matching TRBD2. The CDR3 covers 14 residues. V shed 11 bases and J 8 bases; nucleotides not matched to a gene: 8. Germline CDR1 SNHLY, CDR2 FYNNEI. The CDR3 protein is CAGLAGGRVGTQYF. The CDR3 DNA reads as TGTGCCGGACTAGCGGGAGGGAGGGTAGGTACGCAGTATTTT.

This clonotype was counted at least ten times. V usage is TRBV9 and J usage is TRBJ1-3; D uncertain. The V gene's germline CDR1 is SGDLS and CDR2 YYNGEE. V was clipped by 3 bases and J by 8 bases, with 15 bases between them. The CDR3 extends over 14 amino acids. Here the CDR3 DNA reads TGTGCCAGCAGCGACCCGGGTAGGAGTGACACCATATATTTT. It encodes CASSDPGRSDTIYF.

This clonotype was observed at least ten times. The J gene is TRBJ2-6, the V gene TRBV7-9; 11 bases are a match to TRBD1. The CDR3 is 18 residues long. V was pared by 5 bases and J by 1 base, with 7 bases of the junction left unmatched. Germline assignment: CDR1 SEHNR and CDR2 FQNEAQ (reference sequence). CDR3 protein: CASSIPGQGVSGANVLTF. The CDR3 coding sequence is TGTGCCAGCAGCATACCGGGACAGGGGGTTTCTGGGGCCAACGTCCTGACTTTC.

A few counts support this clonotype. V usage is TRBV20-1 and J usage is TRBJ2-7; 10 positions match TRBD1. The germline V gene encodes CDR1 DFQATT and CDR2 SNEGSKA (reference sequence). The CDR3 sequence is 12 residues long. After removal of 5 bases from V and 6 bases from J, the junction contained 4 bases not matched to a gene. The CDR3 sequence: CSAGGQGIEQYF. The CDR3 DNA reads as TGCAGTGCTGGGGGACAGGGGATCGAGCAGTACTTC.

The chain is built from TRBV28 and TRBJ2-4; 7 nucleotides match TRBD1. Germline V gene data show CDR1 as MDHEN and CDR2 as SYDVKM. The CDR3 runs to 20 residues. The ends lost 5 bases at V and 2 bases at J; junction bases unmatched: 21. This CDR3 reads CASSLGLPEEQGIPKNIQYF. The CDR3 coding sequence is TGTGCCAGCAGTCTCGGCCTCCCCGAGGAACAGGGGATACCCAAAAACATTCAGTACTTC.

V usage is TRBV24-1 and J usage is TRBJ1-2; 9 positions agree with TRBD1. Germline lookup yields CDR1 KGHDR and CDR2 SFDVKD. CDR3 length: 16 residues. With V trimmed by 2 bases and J by 4 bases, 7 bases remained unmatched. CDR3 in amino acids: CATSDSGTGIGYGYTF. The CDR3, as DNA: TGTGCCACCAGTGATTCCGGGACAGGGATTGGCTATGGCTACACCTTC.

This clonotype was counted a single time. The rearrangement joins TRBV7-3 to TRBJ2-3; weak D call: TRBD1 (6 bases). Germline V gives CDR1 SGHTA, CDR2 FQGTGA. Trimming pared 5 bases from V and 0 bases from J, leaving 12 bases between. This CDR3 is 15 amino acids long. CDR3 nucleotides: TGTGCCAGCAGCACACCGGACAGAAGCACAGATACGCAGTATTTT. Translated, it gives CASSTPDRSTDTQYF.

The genes are TRBV15 and TRBJ2-3; no definite D call. Germline V CDR1 and CDR2: LNHNV, YYDKDF (reference sequence). The V gene lost 3 bases and the J gene lost 1 base, with 11 bases spanning the gap. CDR3 length equals 15 residues. CDR3 DNA sequence: TGTGCCACCAGCAGCCACTTAGGAGGCACAGATACGCAGTATTTT. Protein: CATSSHLGGTDTQYF.

The rearrangement links TRBV7-8 to TRBJ2-5; TRBD2 matches 9 bases. CDR3 size: 15 residues. The V and J ends lost 4 bases and 2 bases, in that order; junction bases with no gene match: 5. Germline lookup yields CDR1 SGHVS and CDR2 FQNEAQ. The CDR3 DNA is TGTGCCAGCAGCTCACTTAGCGGGAGACAAGAGACCCAGTACTTC. As protein: CASSSLSGRQETQYF.

This clonotype occurred once. The V and J genes are TRBV24-1 and TRBJ2-5; D uncertain. V lost 1 base and J lost 13, with 18 bases in between. In germline, CDR1 is KGHDR, CDR2 SFDVKD. The CDR3 covers 14 residues. The CDR3 loop is CATSDFNLDHERYF. The CDR3 DNA sequence: TGTGCCACCAGTGATTTCAACCTGGATCACGAGCGGTACTTC.

CDR3 nucleotide sequence: TGTGCCAGCAGTGAATACGGGACAGGGTACAATGAGCAGTTCTTC. Translated: CASSEYGTGYNEQFF. The chain uses TRBV25-1 and TRBJ2-1; 9 bases are a match to TRBD1. V shed 0 bases, J shed 4 bases, and the junction held 1 base outside the gene matches. The CDR3 spans 15 residues. Germline CDR1 and CDR2: MGHDK and SYGVNS.

This clonotype was detected only once. The rearrangement uses TRBV2 and TRBJ2-7, with D unclear. Germline V gene data show CDR1 as SNHLY and CDR2 as FYNNEI. Trimming shortened V by 3 bases and J by 12 bases, and 12 bases separated the two germline ends. The CDR3 runs to 11 residues. The CDR3 sequence is CASSETPPLYF. Written as DNA, the CDR3 is TGTGCCAGCAGTGAGACACCCCCCTTGTACTTC.

The chain has TRBV20-1 and TRBJ2-3; 8 bases fit TRBD2. Germline V gene lookup returns CDR1 DFQATT and CDR2 SNEGSKA (reference sequence). With V trimmed by 6 bases and J by 8 bases, 13 bases remained unmatched. This CDR3 has 14 amino acids. The CDR3 DNA reads TGCAGTGCCCGACGGGACGGGGGGGGGAGTACGCAGTATTTT. This codes for CSARRDGGGSTQYF.

V and J are TRBV20-1 and TRBJ1-4; TRBD1 matches 12 bases. After removal of 2 bases from V and 3 bases from J, the junction contained 10 bases not matched to a gene. The CDR3 contains 18 residues. Germline values: CDR1 DFQATT, CDR2 SNEGSKA (reference sequence). The CDR3 is CSARRRWGQGAANEKLFF. CDR3 sequence (DNA): TGCAGTGCTAGACGACGGTGGGGACAGGGGGCTGCTAATGAAAAACTGTTTTTT.

The chain has TRBV9 and TRBJ2-3; 14 positions agree with TRBD2. CDR1 and CDR2 from the germline V gene are SGDLS and YYNGEE. The CDR3 runs 16 residues. After removal of 7 bases from V and 4 bases from J, the junction contained 8 bases not matched to a gene. CDR3 loop: CASQGPTSGGADTQYF. The CDR3 nucleotides read TGTGCCAGCCAAGGACCGACTAGCGGGGGGGCAGATACGCAGTATTTT.